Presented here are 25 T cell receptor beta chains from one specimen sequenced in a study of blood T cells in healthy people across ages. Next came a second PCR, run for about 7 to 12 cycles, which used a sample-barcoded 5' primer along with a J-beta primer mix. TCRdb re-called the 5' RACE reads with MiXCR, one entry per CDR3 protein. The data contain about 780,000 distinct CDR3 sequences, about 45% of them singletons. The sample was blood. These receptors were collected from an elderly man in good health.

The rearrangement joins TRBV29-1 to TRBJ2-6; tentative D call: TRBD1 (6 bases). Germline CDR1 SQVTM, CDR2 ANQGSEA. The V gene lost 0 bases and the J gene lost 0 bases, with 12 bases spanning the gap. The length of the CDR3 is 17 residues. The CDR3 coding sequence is TGCAGCGTTGAAGATAGGACAGTTGGCTCTGGGGCCAACGTCCTGACTTTC. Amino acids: CSVEDRTVGSGANVLTF.

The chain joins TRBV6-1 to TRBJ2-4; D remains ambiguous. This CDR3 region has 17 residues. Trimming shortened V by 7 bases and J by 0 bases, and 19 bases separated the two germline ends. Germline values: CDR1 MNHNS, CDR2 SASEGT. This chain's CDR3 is CASNTVGIITAKNIQYF. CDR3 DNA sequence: TGTGCCAGCAATACCGTGGGAATTATTACAGCCAAAAACATTCAGTACTTC.

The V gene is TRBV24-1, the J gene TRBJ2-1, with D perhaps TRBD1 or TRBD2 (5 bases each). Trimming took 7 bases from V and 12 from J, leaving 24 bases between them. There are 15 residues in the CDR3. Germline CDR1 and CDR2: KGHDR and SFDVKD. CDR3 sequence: CATSDRDVGNEVQFF. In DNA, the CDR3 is TGTGCCACCAGCGACCGGGACGTAGGCAATGAGGTGCAGTTCTTC.

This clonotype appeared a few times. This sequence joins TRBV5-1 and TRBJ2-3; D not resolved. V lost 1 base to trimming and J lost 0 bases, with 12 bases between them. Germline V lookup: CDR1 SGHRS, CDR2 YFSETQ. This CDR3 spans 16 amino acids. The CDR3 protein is CASSLRLSPSTDTQYF. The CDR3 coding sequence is TGCGCCAGCAGCTTGAGGTTATCCCCTAGCACAGATACGCAGTATTTT.

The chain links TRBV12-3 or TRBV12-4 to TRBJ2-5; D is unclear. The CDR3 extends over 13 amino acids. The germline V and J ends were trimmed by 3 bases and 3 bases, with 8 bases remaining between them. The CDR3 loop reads CASSLLEEETQYF. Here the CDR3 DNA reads TGTGCCAGCAGTTTGTTAGAAGAAGAGACCCAGTACTTC.

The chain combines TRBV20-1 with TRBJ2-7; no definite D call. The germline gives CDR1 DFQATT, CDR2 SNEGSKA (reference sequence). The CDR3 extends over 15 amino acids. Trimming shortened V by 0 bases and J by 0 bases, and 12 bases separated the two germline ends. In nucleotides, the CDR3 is TGCAGTGCTAGAGACGACGGCGGTAGCTCCTACGAGCAGTACTTC. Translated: CSARDDGGSSYEQYF.

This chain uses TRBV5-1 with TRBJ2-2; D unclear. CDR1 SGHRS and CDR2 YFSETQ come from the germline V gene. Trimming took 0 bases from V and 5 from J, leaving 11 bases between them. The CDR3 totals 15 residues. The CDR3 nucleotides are TGCGCCAGCAGCTTGGATATGGTCACAACCGGGGAGCTGTTTTTT. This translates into CASSLDMVTTGELFF. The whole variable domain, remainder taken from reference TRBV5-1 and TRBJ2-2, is KAGVTQTPRYLIKTRGQQVTLSCSPISGHRSVSWYQQTPGQGLQFLFEYFSETQRNKGNFPGRFSGRQFSNSRSEMNVSTLELGDSALYLCASSLDMVTTGELFFGEGSRLTVL.

This chain's CDR3 is CAWSGLAGGYEQYF. Here the CDR3 DNA reads TGTGCCTGGAGTGGACTAGCGGGAGGGTACGAGCAGTACTTC. The rearrangement links TRBV30 to TRBJ2-5; the match to TRBD2 covers 14 bases. TRBJ2-7 matches the DNA end more closely, so the J call is doubtful. Germline V lookup: CDR1 GTSNPN, CDR2 SVGIG (reference sequence). The CDR3 is made up of 14 amino acids.

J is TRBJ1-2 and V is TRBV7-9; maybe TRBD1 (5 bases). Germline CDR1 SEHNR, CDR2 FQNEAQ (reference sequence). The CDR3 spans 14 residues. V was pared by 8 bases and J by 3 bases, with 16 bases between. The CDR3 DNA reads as TGTGCCAGCCGCCAGGCAGGGAGAGACTATGGCTACACCTTC. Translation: CASRQAGRDYGYTF.

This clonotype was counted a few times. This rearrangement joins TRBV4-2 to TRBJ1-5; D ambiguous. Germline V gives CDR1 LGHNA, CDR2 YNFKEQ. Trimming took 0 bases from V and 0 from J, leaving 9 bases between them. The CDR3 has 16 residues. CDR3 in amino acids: CASSQDLSYSNQPQHF. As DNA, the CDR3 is TGTGCCAGCAGCCAAGATTTGTCTTATAGCAATCAGCCCCAGCATTTT.

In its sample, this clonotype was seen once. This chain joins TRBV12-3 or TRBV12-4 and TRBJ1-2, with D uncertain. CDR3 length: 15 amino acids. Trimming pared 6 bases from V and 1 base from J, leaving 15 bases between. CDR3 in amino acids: CASSVRRAHNYGYTF. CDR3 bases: TGTGCCAGCAGCGTCAGGAGGGCCCATAACTATGGCTACACCTTC.

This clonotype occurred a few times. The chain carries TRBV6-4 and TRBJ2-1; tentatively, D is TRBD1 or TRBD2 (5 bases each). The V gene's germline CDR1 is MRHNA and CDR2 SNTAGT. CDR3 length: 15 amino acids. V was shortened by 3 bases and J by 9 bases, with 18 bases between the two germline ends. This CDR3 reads CASSDLSGPFSEQFF. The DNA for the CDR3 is TGTGCCAGCAGTGATCTTTCGGGACCCTTCAGTGAGCAGTTCTTC.

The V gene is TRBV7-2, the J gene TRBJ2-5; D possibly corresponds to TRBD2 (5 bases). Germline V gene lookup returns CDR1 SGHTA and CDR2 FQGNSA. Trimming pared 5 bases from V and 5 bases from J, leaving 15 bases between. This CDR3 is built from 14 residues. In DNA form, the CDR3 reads TGTGCCAGCAGCCAAGAACTAGTAGGCGAGACCCAGTACTTC. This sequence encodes CASSQELVGETQYF.

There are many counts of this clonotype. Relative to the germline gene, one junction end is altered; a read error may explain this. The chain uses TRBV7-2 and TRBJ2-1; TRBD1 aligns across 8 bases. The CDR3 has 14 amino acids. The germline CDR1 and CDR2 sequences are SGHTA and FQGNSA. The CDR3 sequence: CASSPQGAYNEQFF. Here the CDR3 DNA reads TGCGCCAGCAGCCCGCAGGGGGCTTACAATGAGCAGTTCTTC.

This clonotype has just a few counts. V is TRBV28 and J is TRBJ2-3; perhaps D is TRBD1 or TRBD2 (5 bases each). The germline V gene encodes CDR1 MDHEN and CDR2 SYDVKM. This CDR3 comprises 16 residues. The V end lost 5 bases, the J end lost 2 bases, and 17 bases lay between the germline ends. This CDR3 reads CASSLGPPSDTDTQYF. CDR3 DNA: TGTGCCAGCAGTCTGGGACCCCCCTCGGACACAGATACGCAGTATTTT.

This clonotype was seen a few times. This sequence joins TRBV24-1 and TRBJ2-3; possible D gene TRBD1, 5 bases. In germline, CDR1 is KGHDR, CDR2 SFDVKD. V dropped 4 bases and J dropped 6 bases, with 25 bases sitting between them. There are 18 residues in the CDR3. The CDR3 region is CATSDPNPKGHGPDTQYF. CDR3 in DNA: TGTGCCACCAGTGACCCAAACCCCAAAGGACATGGCCCCGATACGCAGTATTTT.

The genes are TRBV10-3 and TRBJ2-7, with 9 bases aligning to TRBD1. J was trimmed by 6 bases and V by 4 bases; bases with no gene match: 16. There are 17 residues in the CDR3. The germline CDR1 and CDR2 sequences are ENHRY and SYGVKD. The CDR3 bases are TGTGCCATCAGTGGTGGGTCGGCGGACAGGGGAACAAGCGAGCAGTACTTC. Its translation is CAISGGSADRGTSEQYF.

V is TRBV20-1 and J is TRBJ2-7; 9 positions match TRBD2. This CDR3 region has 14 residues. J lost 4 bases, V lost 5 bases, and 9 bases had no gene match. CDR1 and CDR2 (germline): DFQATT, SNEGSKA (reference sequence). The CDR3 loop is CSAPVAGDVYEQYF. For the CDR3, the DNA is TGCAGTGCTCCGGTAGCGGGAGATGTATACGAGCAGTACTTC.

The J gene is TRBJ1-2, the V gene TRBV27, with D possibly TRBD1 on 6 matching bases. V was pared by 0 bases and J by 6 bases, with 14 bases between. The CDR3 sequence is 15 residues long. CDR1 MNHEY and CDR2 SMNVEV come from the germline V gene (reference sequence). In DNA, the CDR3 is TGTGCCAGCAGTTTATCCTCTGGCAGGGGTAATGGCTACACCTTC. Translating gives CASSLSSGRGNGYTF.

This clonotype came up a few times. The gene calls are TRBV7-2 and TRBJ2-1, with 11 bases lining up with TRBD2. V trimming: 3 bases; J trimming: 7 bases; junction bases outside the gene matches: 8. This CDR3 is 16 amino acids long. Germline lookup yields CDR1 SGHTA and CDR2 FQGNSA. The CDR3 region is CASSFLAGGNPNEQFF. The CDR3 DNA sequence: TGTGCCAGCAGCTTTCTAGCGGGAGGCAACCCGAATGAGCAGTTCTTC.

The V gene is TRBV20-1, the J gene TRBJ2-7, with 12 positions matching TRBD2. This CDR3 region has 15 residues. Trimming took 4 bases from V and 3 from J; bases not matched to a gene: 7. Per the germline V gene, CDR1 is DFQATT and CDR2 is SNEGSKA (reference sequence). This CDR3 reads CSATKGLAGYYEQYF. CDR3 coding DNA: TGCAGTGCTACCAAAGGACTAGCGGGATACTACGAGCAGTACTTC.

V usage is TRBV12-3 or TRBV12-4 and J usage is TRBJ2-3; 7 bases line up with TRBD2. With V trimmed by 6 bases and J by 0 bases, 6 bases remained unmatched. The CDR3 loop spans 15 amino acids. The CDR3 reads CASSPVRESTDTQYF. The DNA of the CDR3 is TGTGCCAGCAGCCCGGTGCGGGAGAGCACAGATACGCAGTATTTT.

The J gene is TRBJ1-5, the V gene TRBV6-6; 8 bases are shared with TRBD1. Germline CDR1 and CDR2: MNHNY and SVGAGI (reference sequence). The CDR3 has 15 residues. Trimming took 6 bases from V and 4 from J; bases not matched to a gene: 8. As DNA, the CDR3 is TGTGCCAGCAGACTAGGACAGGGTGGTAATCAGCCCCAGCATTTT. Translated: CASRLGQGGNQPQHF.

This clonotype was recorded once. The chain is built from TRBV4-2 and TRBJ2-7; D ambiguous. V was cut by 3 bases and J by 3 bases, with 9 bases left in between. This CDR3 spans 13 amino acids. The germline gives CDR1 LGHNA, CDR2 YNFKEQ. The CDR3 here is CASSHEISYEQYF. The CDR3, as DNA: TGTGCCAGCAGCCACGAGATCAGCTACGAGCAGTACTTC.

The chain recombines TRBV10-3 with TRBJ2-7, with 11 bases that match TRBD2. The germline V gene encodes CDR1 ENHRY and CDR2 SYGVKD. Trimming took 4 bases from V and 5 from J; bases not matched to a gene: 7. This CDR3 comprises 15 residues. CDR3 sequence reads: CAISVGSGRGNEQYF. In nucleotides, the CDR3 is TGTGCCATCAGTGTCGGTAGCGGGAGGGGGAACGAGCAGTACTTC.